This T cell receptor (beta chain) came from a study of blood T cell dynamics during melanoma immunotherapy (dated by TCRdb to between 2020 and 2021). Some background on the complete study: Patients had metastatic melanoma and received first-line pembrolizumab or nivolumab plus ipilimumab as standard of care in the United Kingdom. The training cohort was made up of consecutive patients, while a further independent group of patients from the same centre was pooled to form an external validation set. To find early correlates of response, the study profiled the peripheral T cell receptor repertoires of patients with metastatic melanoma both before and after one cycle of checkpoint inhibitor therapy. What the authors observed across the whole study: Whether the T cell clones driving repertoire changes were melanoma-specific or reflected general immune activation could not be determined in the study. A bifurcated reorganization of the PBMC repertoire at W3, with increased clonality or increased diversity, was observed in patients who later achieved disease control, unlike in progressors. The relatively small sample size was acknowledged as potentially limiting generalization of the results.

About this clone: Its antigen has not been determined. Base quality data are lacking; no much larger clone is found one base away.

The sample's time point label, decoded: week 3, after first cycle of checkpoint inhibitor. Blood samples were collected before treatment (T0) and at week 3 (W3), after the first cycle of checkpoint blockade. Except for two patients with rapid clinical progression, response was assessed 12 weeks after the first infusion by RECIST 1.1; disease control meant complete response, partial response or stable disease. Patients with prior systemic cancer treatment, concomitant immunosuppressant therapy or synchronous other active malignancies were excluded. TCR beta was sequenced in both bulk PBMC and plasma cell-free DNA in order to track circulating cells as well as T cell turnover. PBMC were isolated from blood with Lymphoprep and SepMate tubes, followed by red cell lysis. QIAamp DNA Blood Mini kits were used to extract DNA from both PBMC and sorted T cell subsets. For CDR1 and CDR2, the germline V gene lists SQVTM and ANQGSEA. V loses 7 bases, J loses 4 bases, and the germline ends lie 10 bases apart. From the cysteine through the phenylalanine, the CDR3 covers 11 amino acids. Only CDR3 DNA remains: 33 bases, in frame from the first base.

For every bulk PBMC sample, a fixed 350 ng of DNA was loaded. TCR beta CDR3 sequences were amplified from genomic DNA with the immunoSEQ TCRb Assay kit following manufacturer instructions. The KAPA Library Quantification Kit for Illumina platforms was used to quantify the pooled libraries by qPCR. Pooled libraries were clustered at roughly 0.55-1.1 pM and sequenced on an Illumina NextSeq 500. On the study's bioinformatics: Analysis of the TCR data relied on immunoSEQ ANALYZER and the R LymphoSeq package. A rearrangement efficiency score was calculated as productive divided by the sum of productive and non-productive CDR3 sequences. Clonality was measured with the Gini coefficient and diversity with the Renyi index at alpha=1, compared pairwise between timepoints within each patient. In LymphoSeq, clonal relatedness was computed with an edit distance of 3 and repertoire similarity was computed with the Bhattacharyya coefficient. To classify response, a linear discriminant analysis based on week-3 changes in clonality and diversity was built using the R MASS and caret packages. What TCRdb holds here is the immuneACCESS table cut down to in-frame rearrangements. Part of the clones is not present; checked against another copy, under half of the missing clones reflect an unresolved V gene, and the others are unexplained. That table gives V, J and clone size, and the DNA gave D and trimming. Counted in this sample were more than 4,500 clones; about 80% of them appeared once. Together, the top ten hold around a third of the sample.

The chain uses TRBV29-1 and TRBJ1-1, with a tentative D gene TRBD1 over 5 matching bases. The source of this sequence is a human donor with melanoma. The sample consisted of blood, taken from a patient treated with checkpoint blockade. The CDR3 region: CSEGHSTEAFF. The DNA sequence reads TGCAGCGAAGGACACTCCACTGAAGCTTTCTTT.